This entry lists 5 T cell receptor beta chains sequenced from one sample in a study of T cells after yellow fever vaccination. A single record per CDR3 protein comes from TCRdb applying MiXCR to the 5' RACE reads. Of roughly 32,000 distinct CDR3 sequences in the sample, approximately 6.6% were seen once. The specimen comprised PBMCs, either bulk or a sorted T-cell subset (CD4+, CD8+, memory, or dextramer-sorted; not recorded which), sampled on the day of the first yellow fever vaccination. The origin of the receptors is a man between 18 and 29 years old who received the YFV17D yellow fever vaccine.

On this clonotype itself: The germline gene is not matched at one end of the junction; a read error may be the cause. The chain joins TRBV28 to TRBJ1-5; weak D call: TRBD1 (6 bases). The CDR3 extends over 12 amino acids. Germline CDR1 and CDR2: MDHEN and SYDVKM. CDR3 residues: CATTGSNRPQHF. CDR3 DNA sequence: TGTGCCACGACAGGTTCCAATCGGCCCCAGCATTTT.

This clonotype turned up a few times. The chain carries TRBV4-1 and TRBJ1-5, with TRBD1 identical over 10 bases. The germline CDR1 and CDR2 sequences are MGHRA and YSYEKL. V shed 0 bases and J 3 bases; nucleotides not matched to a gene: 5. CDR3 size: 17 residues. The CDR3 spells CASSQDPGQGTNQPQHF. The CDR3 bases are TGCGCCAGCAGCCAAGATCCGGGACAGGGGACCAATCAGCCCCAGCATTTT.

This clonotype has a count of ten or more. This rearrangement joins TRBV7-9 to TRBJ1-1; D gene unclear. The germline V and J ends were trimmed by 5 bases and 6 bases, with 10 bases remaining between them. This CDR3 is built from 12 residues. Germline CDR1 is SEHNR and CDR2 is FQNEAQ (reference sequence). CDR3 DNA: TGTGCCAGCAGCCTGGTTGTCGCTGAAGCTTTCTTT. Protein sequence: CASSLVVAEAFF.

This clonotype counts as medium-sized. This rearrangement joins TRBV2 to TRBJ1-6; 8 bases match TRBD1. V lost 6 bases and J lost 10; bases outside the gene matches: 2. The CDR3 spans 12 residues. Germline V gene data show CDR1 as SNHLY and CDR2 as FYNNEI. The CDR3: CASRGTGSPLHF. CDR3 DNA: TGTGCCAGCAGAGGGACAGGATCACCCCTCCACTTT.

In this sample, this clonotype turned up many times. The V call is TRBV5-6, the J call TRBJ1-4; D is undetermined. Looked up from germline, CDR1 is SGHDT and CDR2 is YYEEEE. This CDR3 is built from 14 residues. The V gene lost 0 bases and the J gene lost 8 bases, with 11 bases spanning the gap. The CDR3 sequence is CASSLVWAREKLFF. The CDR3 region has the DNA TGTGCCAGCAGCTTGGTCTGGGCACGGGAAAAACTGTTTTTT.